This T cell receptor beta chain was found in a study of PD-L1 blockade in urothelial cancer. The wider study: Prior chemotherapy regimens per patient numbered 0 to 3.

The time point: peripheral blood 6 weeks after treatment start. Spike-ins of synthetic TCR analog templates went into each PCR. Assay: immunoSEQ multiplex PCR; the TCRdb copy retains only in-frame clones and omits some. The repertoire consists of roughly 40,000 clones, with under 95% occurring once and the leading ten covering 7.3%. The CDR3 sequence is 14 residues long. The germline V and J ends were trimmed by 3 bases and 5 bases, with 15 bases remaining between them. Looked up from germline, CDR1 is SGHRS and CDR2 is YFSETQ. The source material was PBMCs, sampled around atezolizumab (anti-PD-L1) treatment. This chain joins TRBV5-1 and TRBJ2-7, with a tentative D call TRBD2 (5 bases). This clonotype was sampled from a man between 65 and 80 years old with urothelial cancer. The CDR3 nucleotides are TGCGCCAGCAGCTCTAGCCCCGGCCGGAACGAGCAGTACTTC. Its protein product is CASSSSPGRNEQYF.